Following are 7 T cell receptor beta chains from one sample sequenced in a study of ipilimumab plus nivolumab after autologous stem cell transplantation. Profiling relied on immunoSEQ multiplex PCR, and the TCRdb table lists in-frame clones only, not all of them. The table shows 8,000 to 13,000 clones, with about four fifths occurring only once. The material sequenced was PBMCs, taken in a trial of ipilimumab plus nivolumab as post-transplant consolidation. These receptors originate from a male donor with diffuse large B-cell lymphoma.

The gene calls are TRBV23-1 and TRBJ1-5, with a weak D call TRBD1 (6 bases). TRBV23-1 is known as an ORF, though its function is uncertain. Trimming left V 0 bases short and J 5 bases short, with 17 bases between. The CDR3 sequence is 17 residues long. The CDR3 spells CASSQSRPGDVDQPQHF. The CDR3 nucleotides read TGCGCCAGCAGTCAATCACGTCCAGGGGATGTCGATCAGCCCCAGCATTTT.

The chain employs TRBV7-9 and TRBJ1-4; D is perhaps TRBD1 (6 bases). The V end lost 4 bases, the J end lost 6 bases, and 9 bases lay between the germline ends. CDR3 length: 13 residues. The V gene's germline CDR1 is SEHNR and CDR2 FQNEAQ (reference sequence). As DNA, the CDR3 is TGTGCCAGCAGCTCCGGGACATATGAAAAACTGTTTTTT. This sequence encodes CASSSGTYEKLFF.

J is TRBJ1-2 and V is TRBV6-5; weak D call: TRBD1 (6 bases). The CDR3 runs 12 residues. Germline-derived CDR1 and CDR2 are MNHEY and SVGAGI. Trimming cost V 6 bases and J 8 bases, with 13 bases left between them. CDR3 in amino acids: CASSRQGLGYTF. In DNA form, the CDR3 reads TGTGCCAGCAGCCGGCAGGGGTTGGGCTACACCTTC.

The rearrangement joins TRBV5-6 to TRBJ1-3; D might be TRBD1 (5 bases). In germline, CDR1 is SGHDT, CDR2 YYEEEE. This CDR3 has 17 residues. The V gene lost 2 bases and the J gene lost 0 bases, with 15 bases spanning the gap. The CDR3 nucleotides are TGTGCCAGCAGCTTCGCGCCCCAGGGCCTCTCTGGAAACACCATATATTTT. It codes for CASSFAPQGLSGNTIYF.

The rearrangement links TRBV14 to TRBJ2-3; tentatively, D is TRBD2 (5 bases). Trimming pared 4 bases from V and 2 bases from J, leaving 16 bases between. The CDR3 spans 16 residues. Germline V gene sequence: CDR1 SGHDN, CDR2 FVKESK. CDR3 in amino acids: CASSPGLQRHTDTQYF. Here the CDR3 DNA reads TGTGCCAGCAGCCCTGGACTCCAACGACACACAGATACGCAGTATTTT.

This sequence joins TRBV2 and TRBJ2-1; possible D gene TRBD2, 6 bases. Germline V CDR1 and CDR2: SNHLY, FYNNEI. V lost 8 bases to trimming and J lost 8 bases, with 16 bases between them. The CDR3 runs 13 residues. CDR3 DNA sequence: TGTGCCAGCCGGGAGCCAAACGGAGATGAGCAGTTCTTC. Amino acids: CASREPNGDEQFF. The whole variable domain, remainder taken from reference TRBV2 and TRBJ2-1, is EPEVTQTPSHQVTQMGQEVILRCVPISNHLYFYWYRQILGQKVEFLVSFYNNEISEKSEIFDDQFSVERPDGSNFTLKIRSTKLEDSAMYFCASREPNGDEQFFGPGTRLTVL.

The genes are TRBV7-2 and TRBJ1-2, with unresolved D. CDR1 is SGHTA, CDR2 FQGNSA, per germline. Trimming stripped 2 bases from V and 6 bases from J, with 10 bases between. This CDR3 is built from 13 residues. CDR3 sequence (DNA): TGTGCCAGCAGCTTATGGACGGCCGATGGCTACACCTTC. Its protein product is CASSLWTADGYTF.